The text below deals with one T cell receptor beta chain. The sample comes from a study of blood T cell repertoires in COVID-19. Across the whole study: Acute-phase and convalescent COVID-19 samples originated in the United States, Italy and Spain. T cells, B-cell-depleted T cells, or PBMCs provided the cDNA or gDNA that served as material.

The CDR3 runs to 15 residues. CDR1 is MNHEY, CDR2 SVGAGI, per germline. V shed 4 bases and J 3 bases; nucleotides not matched to a gene: 6. As originally analysed: Scientists estimated how many nucleated cells there were by amplifying reference gene primers. TCRdb keeps only in-frame clones here, not all; method: immunoSEQ multiplex PCR. The D gene and trimming were derived from the DNA, and the V and J assignments and clone size from that table. The sample contains 250,000 or so clones, 87% of which appear only once. V gene TRBV6-5 combines with J gene TRBJ1-2; 9 bases map to TRBD1. The sequence was collected from a woman aged 40 to 50 who had recovered from COVID-19. The sample taken for sequencing was peripheral blood. The chain's CDR3 is CASSSKTGGDYGYTF. DNA for the CDR3: TGTGCCAGCAGTTCCAAGACAGGGGGTGACTATGGCTACACCTTC.